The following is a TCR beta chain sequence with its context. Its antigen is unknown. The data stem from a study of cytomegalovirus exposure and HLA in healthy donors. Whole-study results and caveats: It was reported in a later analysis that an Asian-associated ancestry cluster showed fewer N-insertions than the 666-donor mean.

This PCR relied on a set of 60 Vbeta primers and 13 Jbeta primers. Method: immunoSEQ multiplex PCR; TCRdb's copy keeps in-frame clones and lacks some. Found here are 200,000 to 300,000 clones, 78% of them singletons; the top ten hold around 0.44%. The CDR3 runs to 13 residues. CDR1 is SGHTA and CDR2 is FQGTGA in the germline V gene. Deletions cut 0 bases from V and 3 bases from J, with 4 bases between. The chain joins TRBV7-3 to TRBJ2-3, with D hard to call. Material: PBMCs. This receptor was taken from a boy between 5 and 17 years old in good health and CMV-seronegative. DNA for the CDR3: TGTGCCAGCAGCTTAACCGGTACAGATACGCAGTATTTT. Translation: CASSLTGTDTQYF.